This T cell receptor (beta chain) was obtained from a study of shared clonotypes between healthy human individuals. Study background: Per-donor plates numbered three CD4 naive, three CD4 memory, two CD8 naive and one CD8 memory. Findings and limits, study-wide: Memory subsets generally showed lower estimated richness than naive subsets.

Researchers ran the assay at a deep level. In the sorted-subset replicate PCRs, approximately 200 ng DNA, roughly 29,000 T cell genomes, was used. The data were produced by immunoSEQ multiplex PCR, yet TCRdb's version contains in-frame clones alone and is incomplete. This sample has about 1 million clones, with about 75% found just once. The J segment lost 6 bases and the V segment lost 3 bases, leaving 7 bases of the junction unmatched. Germline V CDR1 and CDR2: MNHNS, SASEGT. This CDR3 comprises 15 residues. With respect to this clone: Its antigen is unknown.

The chain uses TRBV6-1 and TRBJ2-1; 8 nucleotides align to TRBD1. The sequence derives from a man aged 18 to 30 in good health. The sample was memory CD4+ T cells sorted from blood. Subset: CD45RA-negative fraction. The DNA of the CDR3 is TGTGCCAGCAGTGACTCAGGGGGCGGCATCAATGAGCAGTTCTTC. This sequence encodes CASSDSGGGINEQFF.